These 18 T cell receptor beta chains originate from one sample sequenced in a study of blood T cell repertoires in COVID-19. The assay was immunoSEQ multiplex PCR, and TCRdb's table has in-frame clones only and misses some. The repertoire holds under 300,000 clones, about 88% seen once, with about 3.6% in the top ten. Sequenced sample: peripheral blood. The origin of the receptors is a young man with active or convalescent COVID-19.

The CDR3 is CASSPDGGRQPQHF. DNA of the CDR3: TGTGCCAGCAGTCCCGATGGGGGCCGGCAGCCCCAGCATTTT. J is TRBJ1-5 and V is TRBV6-2 or TRBV6-3, with a possible D match to TRBD1 (6 bases). The CDR3 extends over 14 amino acids. V lost 5 bases and J lost 7, with 15 bases in between. Germline V gene lookup returns CDR1 MNHEY and CDR2 SVGEGT.

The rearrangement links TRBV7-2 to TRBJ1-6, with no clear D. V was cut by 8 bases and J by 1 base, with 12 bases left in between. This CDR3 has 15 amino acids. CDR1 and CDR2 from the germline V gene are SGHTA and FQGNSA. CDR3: CASGLGVSYNSPLHF. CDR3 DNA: TGTGCCAGCGGTTTGGGAGTATCCTATAATTCACCCCTCCACTTT. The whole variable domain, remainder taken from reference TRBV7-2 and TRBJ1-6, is GAGVSQSPSNKVTEKGKDVELRCDPISGHTALYWYRQSLGQGLEFLIYFQGNSAPDKSGLPSDRFSAERTGGSVSTLTIQRTQQEDSAVYLCASGLGVSYNSPLHFGNGTRLTVT.

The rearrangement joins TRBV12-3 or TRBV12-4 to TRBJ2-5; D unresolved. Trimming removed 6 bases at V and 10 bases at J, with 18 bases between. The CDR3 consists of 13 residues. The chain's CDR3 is CASSPDRVLDQYF. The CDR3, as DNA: TGTGCCAGCAGCCCAGATCGGGTTCTGGACCAGTACTTC.

The CDR3 here is CASSEYGLEAFF. The DNA of the CDR3 is TGTGCCAGCAGTGAATACGGACTTGAAGCTTTCTTT. The gene calls are TRBV25-1 and TRBJ1-1; D gene unclear. V gave up 0 bases and J gave up 7 bases, with 6 bases separating them. Germline V lookup: CDR1 MGHDK, CDR2 SYGVNS. The CDR3 length is 12 residues.

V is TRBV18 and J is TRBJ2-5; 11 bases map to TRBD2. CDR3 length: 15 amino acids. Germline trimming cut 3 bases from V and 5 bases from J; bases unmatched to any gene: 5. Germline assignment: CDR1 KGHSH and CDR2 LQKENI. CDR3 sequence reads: CASSPVWTSGETQYF. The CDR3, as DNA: TGTGCCAGCTCACCCGTCTGGACTAGCGGGGAGACCCAGTACTTC.

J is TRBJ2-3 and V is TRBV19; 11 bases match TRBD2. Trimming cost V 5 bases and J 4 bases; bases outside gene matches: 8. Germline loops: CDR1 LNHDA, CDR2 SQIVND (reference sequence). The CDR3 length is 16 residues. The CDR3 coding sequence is TGTGCCAGTAGTGTACATCCGGGACTAGCGGCAGATACGCAGTATTTT. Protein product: CASSVHPGLAADTQYF.

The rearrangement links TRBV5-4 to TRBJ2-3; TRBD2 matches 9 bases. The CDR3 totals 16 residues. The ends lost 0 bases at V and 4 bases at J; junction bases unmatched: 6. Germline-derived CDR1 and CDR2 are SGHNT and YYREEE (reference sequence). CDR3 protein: CASSLVCGGAADTQYF. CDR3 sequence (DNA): TGTGCCAGCAGCTTGGTGTGCGGGGGGGCCGCAGATACGCAGTATTTT.

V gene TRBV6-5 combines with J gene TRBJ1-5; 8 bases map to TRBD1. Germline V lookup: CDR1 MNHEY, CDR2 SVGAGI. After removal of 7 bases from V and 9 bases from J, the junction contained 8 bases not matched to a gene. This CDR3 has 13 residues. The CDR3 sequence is CASTGGAPRPQHF. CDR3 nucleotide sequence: TGTGCCAGCACAGGGGGCGCCCCGCGGCCCCAGCATTTT.

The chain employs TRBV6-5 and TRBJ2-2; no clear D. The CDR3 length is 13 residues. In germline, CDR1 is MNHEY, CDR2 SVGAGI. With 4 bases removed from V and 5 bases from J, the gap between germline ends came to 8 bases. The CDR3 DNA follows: TGTGCCAGCAGTTCCCTCGGGACCGGGGAGCTGTTTTTT. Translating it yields CASSSLGTGELFF.

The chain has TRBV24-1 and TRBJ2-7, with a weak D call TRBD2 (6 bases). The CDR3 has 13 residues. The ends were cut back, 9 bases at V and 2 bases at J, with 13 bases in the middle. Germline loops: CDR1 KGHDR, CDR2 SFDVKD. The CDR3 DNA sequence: TGTGCCACCGGGGACTCCGCCACCTACGAGCAGTACTTC. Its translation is CATGDSATYEQYF.

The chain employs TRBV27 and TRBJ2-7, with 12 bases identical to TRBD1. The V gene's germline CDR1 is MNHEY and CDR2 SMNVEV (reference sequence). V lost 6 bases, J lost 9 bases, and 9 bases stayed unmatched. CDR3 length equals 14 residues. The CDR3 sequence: CASSSGQGAFGQYF. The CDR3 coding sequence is TGTGCCAGCAGCTCGGGACAGGGGGCTTTTGGGCAGTACTTC.

DNA for the CDR3: TGTGCCAGCAGTGGACAGGGGGCTGTTACCGAGCAGTACTTC. Translated, it gives CASSGQGAVTEQYF. The chain carries TRBV2 and TRBJ2-7, with 10 bases fitting TRBD1. CDR1 is SNHLY and CDR2 is FYNNEI in the germline V gene. The CDR3 contains 14 residues. V shed 4 bases, J shed 6 bases, and the junction held 6 bases outside the gene matches.

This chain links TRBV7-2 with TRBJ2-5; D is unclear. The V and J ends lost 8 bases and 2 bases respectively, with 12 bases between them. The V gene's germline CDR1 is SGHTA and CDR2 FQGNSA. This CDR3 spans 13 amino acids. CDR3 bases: TGTGCCAGCGCCGTTGGGCAACAAGAGACCCAGTACTTC. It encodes CASAVGQQETQYF.

CDR3 bases: TGTGCCAGCAGCTTGTACCGGACAGGGAGATCCTACGAGCAGTACTTC. Encoded protein: CASSLYRTGRSYEQYF. This chain connects TRBV11-2 to TRBJ2-7, with 8 bases fitting TRBD1. This CDR3 comprises 16 residues. V lost 3 bases, J lost 1 base, and 8 bases stayed unmatched. The germline gives CDR1 SGHAT, CDR2 FQNNGV.

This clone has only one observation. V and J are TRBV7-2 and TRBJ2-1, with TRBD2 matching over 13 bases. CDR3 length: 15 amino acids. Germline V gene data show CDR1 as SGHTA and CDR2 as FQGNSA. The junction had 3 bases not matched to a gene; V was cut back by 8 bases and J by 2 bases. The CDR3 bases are TGTGCCAGCTTGGGGACTAGCGGGACCTACAATGAGCAGTTCTTC. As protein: CASLGTSGTYNEQFF.

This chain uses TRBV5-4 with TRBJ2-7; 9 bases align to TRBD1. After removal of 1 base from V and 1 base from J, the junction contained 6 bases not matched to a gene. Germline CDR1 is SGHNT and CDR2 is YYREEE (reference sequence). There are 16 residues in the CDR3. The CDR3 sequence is CASSLLGDRVSYEQYF. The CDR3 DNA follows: TGTGCCAGCAGCTTGTTAGGGGACAGGGTATCCTACGAGCAGTACTTC.

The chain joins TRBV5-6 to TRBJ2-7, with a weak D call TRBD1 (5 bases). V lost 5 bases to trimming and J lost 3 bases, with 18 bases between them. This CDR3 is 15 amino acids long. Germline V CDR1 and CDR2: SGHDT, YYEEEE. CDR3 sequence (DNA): TGTGCCAGCAGTTACAGGCTAGGGTATGACTACGAGCAGTACTTC. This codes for CASSYRLGYDYEQYF. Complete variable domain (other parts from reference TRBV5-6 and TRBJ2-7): DAGVTQSPTHLIKTRGQQVTLRCSPKSGHDTVSWYQQALGQGPQFIFQYYEEEERQRGNFPDRFSGHQFPNYSSELNVNALLLGDSALYLCASSYRLGYDYEQYFGPGTRLTVT.

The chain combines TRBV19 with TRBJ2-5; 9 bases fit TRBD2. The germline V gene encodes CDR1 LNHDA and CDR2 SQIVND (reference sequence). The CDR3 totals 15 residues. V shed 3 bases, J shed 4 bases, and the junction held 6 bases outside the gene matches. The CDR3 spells CASSIRAGGRETQYF. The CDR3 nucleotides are TGTGCCAGTAGTATTCGGGCGGGGGGGCGAGAGACCCAGTACTTC. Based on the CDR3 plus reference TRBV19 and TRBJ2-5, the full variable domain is DGGITQSPKYLFRKEGQNVTLSCEQNLNHDAMYWYRQDPGQGLRLIYYSQIVNDFQKGDIAEGYSVSREKKESFPLTVTSAQKNPTAFYLCASSIRAGGRETQYFGPGTRLLVL.